This is a list of T cell receptor beta chains from one sample in a study of blood T cell repertoires in COVID-19. TCRdb's copy holds only in-frame clones and misses some; the assay was immunoSEQ multiplex PCR. There are roughly 340,000 clones in the sample; more than 80% occur only once, and 0.95% to 1.1% lies in the top ten. The sequencing input was PBMCs or T cells enriched from blood (not recorded which). The receptors were gathered from a man younger than 35 who had recovered from COVID-19. Both conserved end residues are part of each CDR3. A D gene is named only where the DNA matches it firmly. Clone sizes are given selectively: once, few, many, or a class where the clone is expanded.

cdr3_aa: CASSPVPTGELFF
cdr3_nt: TGTGCCAGCAGCCCAGTCCCCACCGGGGAGCTGTTTTTT
j_call: TRBJ2-2
v_call: TRBV5-6
d_call: -
clone_size: -

cdr3_aa: CASSLSGTSGGARETQYF
cdr3_nt: TGTGCCAGCAGTTTATCGGGGACTAGCGGGGGGGCCAGGGAGACCCAGTACTTC
j_call: TRBJ2-5
v_call: TRBV27
d_call: TRBD2
clone_size: -

cdr3_aa: CASSPRQGLNYGYTF
cdr3_nt: TGTGCCAGCAGCCCCCGCCAGGGTCTAAACTATGGCTACACCTTC
j_call: TRBJ1-2
v_call: TRBV7-9
d_call: -
clone_size: -

cdr3_aa: CASSPKGLAGVDTQYF
cdr3_nt: TGTGCCAGCAGCCCGAAGGGACTAGCGGGGGTAGATACGCAGTATTTT
j_call: TRBJ2-3
v_call: TRBV7-3
d_call: TRBD2
clone_size: -

cdr3_aa: CASSVSAANTGELFF
cdr3_nt: TGCGCCAGCAGTGTAAGCGCCGCGAACACCGGGGAGCTGTTTTTT
j_call: TRBJ2-2
v_call: TRBV10-1
d_call: -
clone_size: -

cdr3_aa: CASRVGSGQPQHF
cdr3_nt: TGTGCCAGCAGGGTAGGGTCGGGGCAGCCCCAGCATTTT
j_call: TRBJ1-5
v_call: TRBV28
d_call: -
clone_size: -

cdr3_aa: CATSDFGRVRVVGNTIYF
cdr3_nt: TGTGCCACCAGTGATTTCGGAAGAGTCAGGGTGGTTGGAAACACCATATATTTT
j_call: TRBJ1-3
v_call: TRBV24-1
d_call: -
clone_size: once

cdr3_aa: CASSRGVAGGYTF
cdr3_nt: TGTGCCAGCAGCCGAGGCGTAGCGGGTGGCTACACCTTC
j_call: TRBJ1-2
v_call: TRBV14
d_call: -
clone_size: -

cdr3_aa: CASSFRHQETQYF
cdr3_nt: TGTGCCAGCAGTTTCAGGCACCAAGAGACCCAGTACTTC
j_call: TRBJ2-5
v_call: TRBV28
d_call: -
clone_size: -

cdr3_aa: CASSPRGQGSTDTQYF
cdr3_nt: TGTGCCAGCAGCCCGAGGGGACAGGGTAGCACAGATACGCAGTATTTT
j_call: TRBJ2-3
v_call: TRBV11-2
d_call: TRBD1
clone_size: -

cdr3_aa: CASNGQGELDTQYF
cdr3_nt: TGTGCCAGCAACGGACAGGGGGAACTAGATACGCAGTATTTT
j_call: TRBJ2-3
v_call: TRBV28
d_call: TRBD1
clone_size: -

cdr3_aa: CASSFRGEQFF
cdr3_nt: TGTGCCAGCAGCTTTAGGGGTGAGCAGTTCTTC
j_call: TRBJ2-1
v_call: TRBV7-2
d_call: -
clone_size: -

cdr3_aa: CASSLGGGRDAQYF
cdr3_nt: TGTGCCAGCAGCTTAGGAGGCGGGAGGGATGCGCAGTATTTT
j_call: TRBJ2-3
v_call: TRBV7-2
d_call: TRBD2
clone_size: -

cdr3_aa: CASSLEGVGNQPQHF
cdr3_nt: TGTGCCAGCAGCTTAGAGGGGGTCGGCAATCAGCCCCAGCATTTT
j_call: TRBJ1-5
v_call: TRBV7-2
d_call: -
clone_size: -

cdr3_aa: CASRPRGGVAREQYF
cdr3_nt: TGTGCCAGCAGACCAAGAGGGGGTGTGGCACGAGAGCAGTACTTC
j_call: TRBJ2-7
v_call: TRBV28
d_call: -
clone_size: -

cdr3_aa: CASSYSNRGGYTF
cdr3_nt: TGTGCCAGCAGTTACTCGAATCGAGGCGGCTACACCTTC
j_call: TRBJ1-2
v_call: TRBV6-5
d_call: -
clone_size: -

cdr3_aa: CASSLAGPVEQFF
cdr3_nt: TGTGCCAGCAGCCTTGCGGGGCCGGTTGAGCAGTTCTTC
j_call: TRBJ2-1
v_call: TRBV5-4
d_call: -
clone_size: once

cdr3_aa: CASSKTSKSYEQYF
cdr3_nt: TGTGCCAGCAGCAAGACTAGTAAGTCCTACGAGCAGTACTTC
j_call: TRBJ2-7
v_call: TRBV5-6
d_call: -
clone_size: -

cdr3_aa: CASSHSPWTTSNQPQHF
cdr3_nt: TGTGCCAGTAGCCACTCCCCTTGGACAACCAGCAATCAGCCCCAGCATTTT
j_call: TRBJ1-5
v_call: TRBV19
d_call: -
clone_size: -

cdr3_aa: CASSPDSYNEQFF
cdr3_nt: TGTGCCAGCAGCCCGGACAGCTACAATGAGCAGTTCTTC
j_call: TRBJ2-1
v_call: TRBV9
d_call: -
clone_size: -

cdr3_aa: CASSLVGPEDTQYF
cdr3_nt: TGCGCCAGCAGCTTGGTGGGGCCGGAAGATACGCAGTATTTT
j_call: TRBJ2-3
v_call: TRBV5-1
d_call: -
clone_size: -

cdr3_aa: CASSLQGINTEAFF
cdr3_nt: TGTGCCAGCAGTTTACAGGGTATTAACACTGAAGCTTTCTTT
j_call: TRBJ1-1
v_call: TRBV28
d_call: -
clone_size: -

cdr3_aa: CAGGTVSGNTIYF
cdr3_nt: TGTGCCGGCGGCACGGTCTCTGGAAACACCATATATTTT
j_call: TRBJ1-3
v_call: TRBV30
d_call: -
clone_size: few

cdr3_aa: CASSWASYEQYF
cdr3_nt: TGTGCCAGCAGTTGGGCCTCCTACGAGCAGTACTTC
j_call: TRBJ2-7
v_call: TRBV2
d_call: -
clone_size: -

cdr3_aa: CSASTGGPTGELFF
cdr3_nt: TGCAGTGCTAGTACAGGGGGCCCTACCGGGGAGCTGTTTTTT
j_call: TRBJ2-2
v_call: TRBV20-1
d_call: TRBD1
clone_size: -

cdr3_aa: CASSLQGDLSSGANVLTF
cdr3_nt: TGTGCCAGCAGCTTACAGGGGGACCTTAGCTCTGGGGCCAACGTCCTGACTTTC
j_call: TRBJ2-6
v_call: TRBV7-3
d_call: TRBD1
clone_size: -

cdr3_aa: CASSWTGNPDTQYF
cdr3_nt: TGTGCCAGCAGCTGGACAGGGAACCCAGATACGCAGTATTTT
j_call: TRBJ2-3
v_call: TRBV27
d_call: TRBD1
clone_size: -

cdr3_aa: CASSISSNQPQHF
cdr3_nt: TGTGCCAGCAGTATTAGTAGCAATCAGCCCCAGCATTTT
j_call: TRBJ1-5
v_call: TRBV2
d_call: -
clone_size: -

cdr3_aa: CSVEYRRGRIDTQYF
cdr3_nt: TGCAGCGTTGAATACCGGCGCGGGCGGATAGATACGCAGTATTTT
j_call: TRBJ2-3
v_call: TRBV29-1
d_call: -
clone_size: -

cdr3_aa: CASSIDDRLSGNTIYF
cdr3_nt: TGTGCCAGTAGTATAGATGACAGGCTCTCTGGAAACACCATATATTTT
j_call: TRBJ1-3
v_call: TRBV19
d_call: -
clone_size: once

cdr3_aa: CASKAHTQETQYF
cdr3_nt: TGTGCCAGCAAAGCGCATACTCAAGAGACCCAGTACTTC
j_call: TRBJ2-5
v_call: TRBV27
d_call: -
clone_size: -

cdr3_aa: CASSPGTGWNTIYF
cdr3_nt: TGTGCCAGCAGCCCGGGGACAGGATGGAACACCATATATTTT
j_call: TRBJ1-3
v_call: TRBV7-2
d_call: TRBD1
clone_size: -

cdr3_aa: CASSERVANYGYTF
cdr3_nt: TGTGCCAGCAGTGAGAGGGTAGCTAACTATGGCTACACCTTC
j_call: TRBJ1-2
v_call: TRBV6-1
d_call: -
clone_size: -

cdr3_aa: CSATGHASGGRNTGELFF
cdr3_nt: TGCAGCGCCACCGGCCATGCTAGCGGGGGCCGTAACACCGGGGAGCTGTTTTTT
j_call: TRBJ2-2
v_call: TRBV29-1
d_call: TRBD2
clone_size: -

cdr3_aa: CASSSKAGGLRNEQFF
cdr3_nt: TGTGCCAGCAGCTCAAAAGCGGGGGGACTGAGAAATGAGCAGTTCTTC
j_call: TRBJ2-1
v_call: TRBV9
d_call: TRBD2
clone_size: -

cdr3_aa: CASSTSGTAQFGKLFF
cdr3_nt: TGCGCCAGCTCCACCTCCGGGACAGCTCAATTCGGAAAACTGTTTTTT
j_call: TRBJ1-4
v_call: TRBV5-1
d_call: TRBD1
clone_size: -

cdr3_aa: CAISPTSGAGDTQYF
cdr3_nt: TGTGCCATCAGTCCCACTAGCGGGGCAGGCGATACGCAGTATTTT
j_call: TRBJ2-3
v_call: TRBV10-3
d_call: TRBD2
clone_size: -

cdr3_aa: CASSTGAGELFF
cdr3_nt: TGTGCCAGCAGTACAGGGGCCGGGGAGCTGTTTTTT
j_call: TRBJ2-2
v_call: TRBV2
d_call: TRBD1
clone_size: -

cdr3_aa: CASSIWTGMPYGYTF
cdr3_nt: TGTGCCAGCAGCATCTGGACAGGGATGCCCTATGGCTACACCTTC
j_call: TRBJ1-2
v_call: TRBV7-9
d_call: TRBD1
clone_size: few

cdr3_aa: CASSSGTTGGAEAFF
cdr3_nt: TGCGCCAGCAGCTCCGGGACCACAGGGGGGGCTGAAGCTTTCTTT
j_call: TRBJ1-1
v_call: TRBV5-1
d_call: TRBD1
clone_size: -

cdr3_aa: CASSLSGVAGELFF
cdr3_nt: TGTGCCAGCAGTTTGAGCGGGGTGGCCGGGGAGCTGTTTTTT
j_call: TRBJ2-2
v_call: TRBV6-2/TRBV6-3
d_call: TRBD2
clone_size: -

cdr3_aa: CASSPGGGVDYGYTF
cdr3_nt: TGTGCCAGTAGCCCGGGGGGAGGGGTCGACTATGGCTACACCTTC
j_call: TRBJ1-2
v_call: TRBV19
d_call: -
clone_size: -